The 19 T cell receptor beta chains given below trace back to one sample, sequenced in a study of T cell responses to AZD1222 COVID-19 vaccine. Clones were read by immunoSEQ multiplex PCR, and TCRdb kept only the in-frame ones, dropping some. The table has roughly 130,000 clones, 90% to 95% seen once. Here the sequenced sample was peripheral blood, taken on day 0 of AZD1222 vaccination. The receptors come from an adult in good health.

This chain links TRBV4-3 with TRBJ2-5, with D unresolved. V was cut by 0 bases and J by 6 bases, with 8 bases left in between. Germline lookup yields CDR1 LGHNA and CDR2 YSLEER. The CDR3 runs to 13 residues. The CDR3 spells CASSQDLSQTQYF. CDR3 nucleotides: TGCGCCAGCAGCCAAGATTTGTCGCAGACCCAGTACTTC.

This CDR3 reads CASSPGPYEQYF. As DNA, the CDR3 is TGTGCCAGCAGTCCGGGGCCCTACGAGCAGTACTTC. The chain has TRBV12-3 or TRBV12-4 and TRBJ2-7; D is possibly TRBD1 or TRBD2 (5 bases each). CDR3 length equals 12 residues. Trimming left V 5 bases short and J 2 bases short, with 7 bases between.

This clone is a singleton in its sample. The chain employs TRBV7-9 and TRBJ1-1, with D perhaps matching TRBD1 (5 bases). The CDR3 extends over 11 amino acids. CDR1 is SEHNR, CDR2 FQNEAQ, per germline (reference sequence). Trimming removed 11 bases at V and 7 bases at J, with 14 bases between. As DNA, the CDR3 is TGTGCCGGAGGGGTGCAGTTTGAAGCTTTCTTT. It is translated as CAGGVQFEAFF.

The J gene is TRBJ2-1, the V gene TRBV19, with TRBD2 matching over 9 bases. Germline V gene data show CDR1 as LNHDA and CDR2 as SQIVND (reference sequence). With 10 bases clipped from V and 4 bases from J, the junction kept 8 bases outside the gene matches. The CDR3 covers 14 residues. CDR3: CATTGTSRYNEQFF. In nucleotides, the CDR3 is TGTGCCACTACCGGGACTAGCAGATACAATGAGCAGTTCTTC.

This chain links TRBV27 with TRBJ1-3; weak D call: TRBD1 (5 bases). Germline CDR1 MNHEY, CDR2 SMNVEV (reference sequence). CDR3 length: 14 residues. Trimming pared 0 bases from V and 3 bases from J, leaving 6 bases between. CDR3 region: CASSLSGVGNTIYF. In nucleotides, the CDR3 is TGTGCCAGCAGTTTATCAGGGGTTGGAAACACCATATATTTT.

The rearrangement links TRBV15 to TRBJ1-2; no clear D gene. The CDR3 is 13 residues long. Germline V lookup: CDR1 LNHNV, CDR2 YYDKDF (reference sequence). With 1 base removed from V and 7 bases from J, the gap between germline ends came to 10 bases. As DNA, the CDR3 is TGTGCCACCAGCAGAGTTCAGTATTCTGGCTACACCTTC. Translation: CATSRVQYSGYTF.

A few counts support this clone. The chain recombines TRBV2 with TRBJ2-3; D unresolved. The CDR3 extends over 15 amino acids. In germline, CDR1 is SNHLY, CDR2 FYNNEI. Trimming pared 6 bases from V and 0 bases from J, leaving 13 bases between. The CDR3 bases are TGTGCCAGCAGCGAGACTGGGCCTAGCACAGATACGCAGTATTTT. Amino acid sequence: CASSETGPSTDTQYF.

In this sample, this clone turned up once. The chain uses TRBV5-1 and TRBJ2-7; no firm D call. CDR3 length: 12 amino acids. Germline values: CDR1 SGHRS, CDR2 YFSETQ. V was shortened by 4 bases and J by 4 bases, with 9 bases between the two germline ends. In DNA, the CDR3 is TGCGCCAGCAGCGTAGGGCCATACGAGCAGTACTTC. It translates to CASSVGPYEQYF.

V and J are TRBV19 and TRBJ1-1; D is uncertain. CDR1 and CDR2 from the germline V gene are LNHDA and SQIVND (reference sequence). V lost 5 bases, J lost 0 bases, and 10 bases lay in between. CDR3 length: 14 residues. Here the CDR3 DNA reads TGTGCCAGTAGTTCCGCGGGGATGAACACTGAAGCTTTCTTT. It encodes CASSSAGMNTEAFF.

The J gene is TRBJ1-2, the V gene TRBV20-1; weak D call: TRBD1 (5 bases). This CDR3 region has 13 residues. CDR1 is DFQATT and CDR2 is SNEGSKA in the germline V gene (reference sequence). Trimming cost V 3 bases and J 4 bases, with 12 bases left between them. CDR3 DNA: TGCAGTGCTAGTCTAGGGGAGGGCTATGGCTACACCTTC. Protein product: CSASLGEGYGYTF.

The chain combines TRBV12-3 or TRBV12-4 with TRBJ2-1; maybe TRBD1 (6 bases). This CDR3 comprises 12 residues. Trimming took 2 bases from V and 10 from J, leaving 9 bases between them. The DNA of the CDR3 is TGTGCCAGCAGTTTACAGGGGCTCGAGCAGTTCTTC. Residues: CASSLQGLEQFF.

The chain recombines TRBV6-2 or TRBV6-3 with TRBJ1-6; 10 bases are shared with TRBD1. The CDR3 contains 15 residues. V lost 2 bases to trimming and J lost 9 bases; unmatched junction nucleotides: 4. From germline, CDR1 is MNHEY and CDR2 SVGEGT. In DNA, the CDR3 is TGTGCCAGCAGTTACCGGGGACAGGGGAGTTCACCCCTCCACTTT. As protein: CASSYRGQGSSPLHF.

The J gene is TRBJ2-5, the V gene TRBV9; TRBD2 matches at 10 bases. The germline V gene encodes CDR1 SGDLS and CDR2 YYNGEE. The CDR3 sequence is 14 residues long. V lost 3 bases and J lost 4; bases outside the gene matches: 3. CDR3: CASSASGRGETQYF. The CDR3 DNA sequence: TGTGCCAGCAGCGCCAGCGGGAGGGGAGAGACCCAGTACTTC.

The chain employs TRBV7-9 and TRBJ1-3; no clear D gene. CDR1 is SEHNR and CDR2 is FQNEAQ in the germline V gene (reference sequence). The CDR3 runs 15 residues. With 5 bases removed from V and 7 bases from J, the gap between germline ends came to 18 bases. The CDR3 reads CASSPPRRMGNTIYF. CDR3 in DNA: TGTGCCAGCAGCCCACCGCGGAGAATGGGGAACACCATATATTTT.

V and J are TRBV6-5 and TRBJ2-7; a possible D gene is TRBD2 (5 bases). The CDR3 has 13 amino acids. The V gene lost 4 bases and the J gene lost 1 base, with 8 bases spanning the gap. Germline CDR1 is MNHEY and CDR2 is SVGAGI. The CDR3 coding sequence is TGTGCCAGCAGTTTAGCGCGTTCCTACGAGCAGTACTTC. Encoded protein: CASSLARSYEQYF.

The chain uses TRBV2 and TRBJ2-3; no reliable D call. CDR1 is SNHLY, CDR2 FYNNEI, per germline. Trimming removed 8 bases at V and 2 bases at J, with 14 bases between. The length of the CDR3 is 14 residues. CDR3 protein: CASQNLDITDTQYF. Written as DNA, the CDR3 is TGTGCCAGCCAAAACCTAGACATCACAGATACGCAGTATTTT.

J is TRBJ1-1 and V is TRBV5-1; D not resolved. Looked up from germline, CDR1 is SGHRS and CDR2 is YFSETQ. This CDR3 spans 15 amino acids. Trimming took off 4 bases at V and 4 bases at J, with 17 bases between the two ends. CDR3 amino acids: CASSPRGSEGTEAFF. The CDR3 DNA reads as TGCGCCAGCAGCCCCCGGGGTTCCGAGGGCACTGAAGCTTTCTTT.

The chain has TRBV6-1 and TRBJ2-2; D not resolved. Germline V gene lookup returns CDR1 MNHNS and CDR2 SASEGT. Trimming removed 1 base at V and 7 bases at J, with 7 bases between. This CDR3 comprises 13 residues. The CDR3 loop is CASSEGKGGELFF. CDR3 DNA sequence: TGTGCCAGCAGTGAAGGAAAGGGCGGGGAGCTGTTTTTT.

This chain joins TRBV19 and TRBJ2-7; TRBD2 matches 9 bases. V was clipped by 4 bases and J by 2 bases; unmatched bases: 3. The CDR3 totals 14 residues. Germline V gene sequence: CDR1 LNHDA, CDR2 SQIVND (reference sequence). The CDR3 sequence is CASSTSGTTYEQYF. In DNA, the CDR3 is TGTGCCAGTAGTACTAGCGGGACGACCTACGAGCAGTACTTC.